The 30 T cell receptor beta chains below all came from one sample that was sequenced in a study of blood T cell repertoires in COVID-19. The assay was immunoSEQ multiplex PCR, and TCRdb's table has in-frame clones only and misses some. The data contain 360,000 or so clones, about nine tenths of them singletons. Sequencing was done on a sample of peripheral blood. These receptors originate from a woman in her sixties or seventies with COVID-19, enrolled during active disease.

The chain is built from TRBV7-9 and TRBJ2-3; D is undetermined. This CDR3 region has 14 residues. The V end was cut by 0 bases, the J end by 8 bases, with 12 bases between. Germline CDR1 and CDR2: SEHNR and FQNEAQ (reference sequence). The CDR3 region has the DNA TGTGCCAGCAGCTTAGCCGACCGCGCAGGTACGCAGTATTTT. Amino acid sequence: CASSLADRAGTQYF.

This chain joins TRBV3-1 (or the pseudogene TRBV3-2) and TRBJ1-6; D is unresolved. Trimming stripped 4 bases from V and 6 bases from J, with 4 bases between. The CDR3 consists of 12 residues. Germline assignment: CDR1 LGHDT and CDR2 YNNKEL (reference sequence). As DNA, the CDR3 is TGTGCCAGCAGCCTCCTTAATTCACCCCTCCACTTT. This translates into CASSLLNSPLHF.

CDR3 loop: CASSDRQYQPQHF. DNA for the CDR3: TGTGCCAGCAGCGATCGTCAGTATCAGCCCCAGCATTTT. The chain links TRBV11-2 to TRBJ1-5; D gene ambiguous. This CDR3 has 13 amino acids. Trimming stripped 5 bases from V and 5 bases from J, with 10 bases between. Germline V CDR1 and CDR2: SGHAT, FQNNGV.

The chain combines TRBV7-2 with TRBJ1-5; a weak D match, TRBD1 (6 bases). CDR3 length: 14 residues. The V gene lost 1 base and the J gene lost 7 bases, with 11 bases spanning the gap. The germline V gene encodes CDR1 SGHTA and CDR2 FQGNSA. The CDR3: CASSLDSRGQPQHF. CDR3 nucleotide sequence: TGTGCCAGCAGCTTAGATTCCAGGGGCCAGCCCCAGCATTTT.

The rearrangement links TRBV13 to TRBJ2-7, with a possible D match to TRBD1 (6 bases). The germline V and J ends were trimmed by 3 bases and 2 bases, with 14 bases remaining between them. CDR3 length: 15 amino acids. CDR1 is PRHDT and CDR2 is FYEKMQ in the germline V gene (reference sequence). The DNA of the CDR3 is TGTGCCAGCAGCTTGTGGGGGCCCCTAACCTACGAGCAGTACTTC. Its protein product is CASSLWGPLTYEQYF.

CDR3 region: CASSGQTYGYTF. CDR3 sequence (DNA): TGTGCCAGCTCTGGACAGACGTATGGCTACACCTTC. The chain employs TRBV2 and TRBJ1-2; TRBD1 might be the D (6 bases). The CDR3 contains 12 residues. The germline V and J ends were trimmed by 8 bases and 5 bases, with 12 bases remaining between them. In germline, CDR1 is SNHLY, CDR2 FYNNEI.

This clone was seen only once. CDR3 sequence (DNA): TGTGCCAGCAGCTTAAGCGGGGACGAGCAGTACTTC. Translated, it gives CASSLSGDEQYF. The J gene is TRBJ2-7, the V gene TRBV7-2; 7 bases match TRBD2. The CDR3 has 12 residues. With V trimmed by 2 bases and J by 5 bases, 0 bases remained unmatched. Germline CDR1 reads SGHTA; CDR2 reads FQGNSA.

This sequence joins TRBV9 and TRBJ1-5; D call uncertain. This CDR3 spans 10 amino acids. V was trimmed by 10 bases and J by 7 bases, leaving 9 bases between them. The germline V gene encodes CDR1 SGDLS and CDR2 YYNGEE. This CDR3 reads CAPTGQPQHF. The CDR3 region has the DNA TGTGCCCCTACGGGACAGCCCCAGCATTTT.

The chain combines TRBV5-6 with TRBJ1-1; TRBD1 agrees at 8 bases. V was clipped by 6 bases and J by 5 bases; unmatched bases: 12. The CDR3 extends over 15 amino acids. CDR1 and CDR2 from the germline V gene are SGHDT and YYEEEE. The CDR3 is CASTFGGRGLTEAFF. The CDR3 bases are TGTGCCAGCACCTTCGGGGGCAGGGGGCTAACTGAAGCTTTCTTT.

The genes are TRBV27 and TRBJ1-5; TRBD1 aligns across 8 bases. The CDR3 loop spans 16 amino acids. The V gene end was trimmed by 5 bases and the J gene end by 2 bases; junction bases not matched to a gene: 8. The germline V gene has CDR1 MNHEY and CDR2 SMNVEV (reference sequence). The CDR3 DNA follows: TGTGCCAGCAGTGTTCAGGGGGCTTCGGGCAATCAGCCCCAGCATTTT. Amino acids: CASSVQGASGNQPQHF.

This clone came up a few times. The chain recombines TRBV28 with TRBJ1-1; D gene ambiguous. V was clipped by 4 bases and J by 1 base, with 16 bases between them. Germline V gene sequence: CDR1 MDHEN, CDR2 SYDVKM. The CDR3 loop spans 16 amino acids. Here the CDR3 reads CASSSHEEFANTEAFF. The CDR3, as DNA: TGTGCCAGCAGTTCACACGAGGAATTCGCGAACACTGAAGCTTTCTTT.

The rearrangement joins TRBV10-1 to TRBJ1-2; TRBD1 matches 10 bases. This CDR3 is built from 18 residues. The germline gives CDR1 WNHNN, CDR2 SYGVQD (reference sequence). Trimming cost V 6 bases and J 7 bases; bases outside gene matches: 20. Here the CDR3 DNA reads TGCGCCAGCAGGCCCATAGAGAGGGGACAGGGGATTACGGGTGGCTACACCTTC. Encoded protein: CASRPIERGQGITGGYTF.

The J gene is TRBJ1-1, the V gene TRBV3-1 (or the pseudogene TRBV3-2); weak D call: TRBD1 (5 bases). The CDR3 extends over 14 amino acids. The germline V gene has CDR1 LGHDT and CDR2 YNNKEL (reference sequence). V lost 1 base and J lost 6, with 12 bases in between. The CDR3, as DNA: TGTGCCAGCAGCCAAGTGGCAGGGATCGCTGAAGCTTTCTTT. It specifies CASSQVAGIAEAFF.

As for this clone: This sequence may be a read error, since a much larger clone differs from it by one base. Other DNA sequences in this specimen translate into the identical CDR3. The chain is built from TRBV11-2 and TRBJ1-1; D uncertain. CDR1 is SGHAT and CDR2 is FQNNGV in the germline V gene. V was trimmed by 3 bases and J by 1 base, leaving 6 bases between them. This CDR3 contains 13 residues. The CDR3 DNA sequence: TGTGCCAGCAGCTTCGGAGGGAACACTGAAGCTTTCTTT. This encodes CASSFGGNTEAFF. Complete variable domain (other parts from reference TRBV11-2 and TRBJ1-1): EAGVAQSPRYKIIEKRQSVAFWCNPISGHATLYWYQQILGQGPKLLIQFQNNGVVDDSQLPKDRFSAERLKGVDSTLKIQPAKLEDSAVYLCASSFGGNTEAFFGQGTRLTVV.

This chain joins TRBV5-6 and TRBJ2-3; D is unresolved. CDR3 length equals 14 residues. CDR1 is SGHDT, CDR2 YYEEEE, per germline. V dropped 0 bases and J dropped 6 bases, with 11 bases sitting between them. CDR3 nucleotides: TGTGCCAGCAGCTTGGGGCTAGTCCTGGATACGCAGTATTTT. Protein sequence: CASSLGLVLDTQYF.

About this clone itself: Its ends do not fully match the called genes, so a read error is possible. The chain has TRBV20-1 and TRBJ1-1, with 7 nucleotides matching TRBD1. The CDR3 spans 11 residues. Germline loops: CDR1 DFQATT, CDR2 SNEGSKA (reference sequence). The CDR3 loop reads CSARDYGTVLF. The CDR3, as DNA: TGCAGTGCTAGAGATTATGGGACAGTACTCTTT.

The rearrangement uses TRBV5-1 and TRBJ1-4, with no clear D. The CDR3 has 14 amino acids. Germline V gene lookup returns CDR1 SGHRS and CDR2 YFSETQ. V was cut by 2 bases and J by 6 bases, with 11 bases left in between. The CDR3 DNA reads as TGCGCCAGCAGCTTAGGCCTAGCCGATGAAAAACTGTTTTTT. It codes for CASSLGLADEKLFF.

This chain joins TRBV2 and TRBJ2-7, with 7 bases fitting TRBD1. Germline loops: CDR1 SNHLY, CDR2 FYNNEI. The CDR3 has 15 residues. The J segment lost 0 bases and the V segment lost 4 bases, leaving 6 bases of the junction unmatched. The DNA for the CDR3 is TGTGCCAGCAGTGCGAAGGACAGGCCCTCCTACGAGCAGTACTTC. Translated, it gives CASSAKDRPSYEQYF.

The rearrangement joins TRBV11-2 to TRBJ1-6; 7 bases agree with TRBD1. The ends lost 2 bases at V and 6 bases at J; junction bases unmatched: 7. This CDR3 is 16 amino acids long. From germline, CDR1 is SGHAT and CDR2 FQNNGV. This CDR3 is CASSLTGTALNSPLHF. As DNA, the CDR3 is TGTGCCAGCAGCTTAACCGGGACAGCCCTTAATTCACCCCTCCACTTT.

This clone was picked up a small number of times. The chain combines TRBV28 with TRBJ1-2, with unresolved D. Germline CDR1 is MDHEN and CDR2 is SYDVKM. V lost 4 bases and J lost 5, with 14 bases in between. The CDR3 has 14 amino acids. CDR3 in DNA: TGTGCCAGCAGTTCAGAAAGAAGATCATATGGCTACACCTTC. Residues: CASSSERRSYGYTF.

The sample holds a few counts of this clone. The chain combines TRBV5-1 with TRBJ1-1; 7 bases line up with TRBD1. The length of the CDR3 is 14 residues. Looked up from germline, CDR1 is SGHRS and CDR2 is YFSETQ. The J segment lost 5 bases and the V segment lost 4 bases, leaving 8 bases of the junction unmatched. The CDR3 reads CASSVEQGRTEAFF. The CDR3, as DNA: TGCGCCAGCAGCGTGGAACAGGGGAGAACTGAAGCTTTCTTT.

This chain connects TRBV19 to TRBJ2-5, with a possible D match to TRBD2 (7 bases). The CDR3 totals 15 residues. Per the germline V gene, CDR1 is LNHDA and CDR2 is SQIVND (reference sequence). The V gene lost 0 bases and the J gene lost 4 bases, with 12 bases spanning the gap. CDR3 nucleotides: TGTGCCAGTAGTATAGATCCGGGGGGCAGAGAGACCCAGTACTTC. This encodes CASSIDPGGRETQYF. Variable domain in full (rest from reference TRBV19 and TRBJ2-5): DGGITQSPKYLFRKEGQNVTLSCEQNLNHDAMYWYRQDPGQGLRLIYYSQIVNDFQKGDIAEGYSVSREKKESFPLTVTSAQKNPTAFYLCASSIDPGGRETQYFGPGTRLLVL.

The CDR3 protein is CASGGTAATYNEQFF. CDR3 bases: TGCGCCAGCGGCGGGACAGCCGCAACCTACAATGAGCAGTTCTTC. The V gene is TRBV5-1, the J gene TRBJ2-1, with D maybe TRBD1 (7 bases). The V end lost 7 bases, the J end lost 2 bases, and 16 bases lay between the germline ends. The CDR3 has 15 amino acids. Germline CDR1 and CDR2: SGHRS and YFSETQ.

This clone was counted a single time. The chain recombines TRBV30 with TRBJ1-5; 7 nucleotides align to TRBD1. Losses at the gene ends were 2 bases for V and 2 bases for J; bases not matched to a gene: 3. CDR1 is GTSNPN and CDR2 is SVGIG in the germline V gene (reference sequence). The CDR3 covers 14 residues. The CDR3 here is CAWSRQGGNQPQHF. CDR3 in DNA: TGTGCCTGGAGTCGACAGGGAGGCAATCAGCCCCAGCATTTT.

This clone was counted between two and nine times. V gene TRBV29-1 combines with J gene TRBJ1-5; 11 nucleotides agree with TRBD1. The CDR3 length is 14 residues. From germline, CDR1 is SQVTM and CDR2 ANQGSEA. Trimming cost V 4 bases and J 4 bases; bases outside gene matches: 3. The CDR3 loop is CSVADRGLNQPQHF. CDR3 bases: TGCAGCGTTGCGGACAGGGGGCTTAATCAGCCCCAGCATTTT.

This CDR3 reads CASSSTTGPQHF. DNA of the CDR3: TGTGCCAGCAGCTCCACTACAGGGCCCCAGCATTTT. The V and J genes are TRBV3-1 (or the pseudogene TRBV3-2) and TRBJ1-5; TRBD1 might be the D (5 bases). V shed 5 bases and J shed 9 bases, with 11 bases lying between them. Germline V gene lookup returns CDR1 LGHDT and CDR2 YNNKEL (reference sequence). The length of the CDR3 is 12 residues.

This clone was picked up one time. The CDR3 region is CASSLQGMGSYNSPLHF. For the CDR3, the DNA is TGTGCCAGCAGCCTACAGGGTATGGGCTCCTATAATTCACCCCTCCACTTT. This chain joins TRBV11-2 and TRBJ1-6; the D gene is possibly TRBD1 (6 bases). Germline V CDR1 and CDR2: SGHAT, FQNNGV. The CDR3 extends over 17 amino acids. The V gene lost 5 bases and the J gene lost 0 bases, with 14 bases spanning the gap.

The chain links TRBV7-2 to TRBJ1-2, with 7 bases identical to TRBD1. Germline V CDR1 and CDR2: SGHTA, FQGNSA. V lost 4 bases and J lost 3; bases outside the gene matches: 14. The CDR3 is 17 amino acids. CDR3 sequence: CASSSDLDRVIHYGYTF. In DNA form, the CDR3 reads TGTGCCAGCAGCTCGGATCTAGACAGGGTGATACACTATGGCTACACCTTC.

The V and J genes are TRBV18 and TRBJ1-3; possible D gene TRBD1, 5 bases. The CDR3 extends over 17 amino acids. V was cut by 3 bases and J by 1 base, with 16 bases left in between. Germline assignment: CDR1 KGHSH and CDR2 LQKENI. The CDR3 region has the DNA TGTGCCAGCTCACCTTTCGCAGGGCGGGGATCTGGAAACACCATATATTTT. As protein: CASSPFAGRGSGNTIYF.

The chain is built from TRBV19 and TRBJ1-1; 7 nucleotides agree with TRBD1. The J segment lost 0 bases and the V segment lost 5 bases, leaving 6 bases of the junction unmatched. The CDR3 is 15 amino acids. The germline V gene has CDR1 LNHDA and CDR2 SQIVND (reference sequence). CDR3 region: CASSGTVPVNTEAFF. CDR3 coding DNA: TGTGCCAGTAGTGGGACAGTACCGGTGAACACTGAAGCTTTCTTT.